Each of the 5 T cell receptor beta chains below was sequenced from the same sample in a study of shared clonotypes between healthy human individuals. TCRdb keeps only in-frame clones here, not all; method: immunoSEQ multiplex PCR. The sample gives around 2.1 million clones, approximately 96% of which show up once; about 0.13% is in the top ten. Input material: naive CD4+ T cells sorted from blood. The subset was: CD45RA+ positively selected. These receptors originate from a man younger than 35 in good health.

The J gene is TRBJ2-2, the V gene TRBV18; D remains ambiguous. V lost 3 bases and J 6 bases, leaving 8 bases between the germline ends. The germline CDR1 and CDR2 sequences are KGHSH and LQKENI. The CDR3 covers 13 residues. The CDR3 spells CASSPKLPGELFF. The CDR3 nucleotides read TGTGCCAGCTCACCGAAACTGCCCGGGGAGCTGTTTTTT. The full variable domain, with the rest looked up from reference TRBV18 and TRBJ2-2, is NAGVMQNPRHLVRRRGQEARLRCSPMKGHSHVYWYRQLPEEGLKFMVYLQKENIIDESGMPKERFSAEFPKEGPSILRIQQVVRGDSAAYFCASSPKLPGELFFGEGSRLTVL.

CDR3 protein: CAWGDNQYTEAFF. The CDR3 coding sequence is TGTGCCTGGGGGGACAACCAATACACTGAAGCTTTCTTT. This chain links TRBV30 with TRBJ1-1, with TRBD1 as a possible D gene (6 bases). This CDR3 spans 13 amino acids. Germline V gene lookup returns CDR1 GTSNPN and CDR2 SVGIG (reference sequence). Trimming stripped 5 bases from V and 3 bases from J, with 13 bases between. Full variable domain (remainder filled in from reference TRBV30 and TRBJ1-1): SQTIHQWPATLVQPVGSPLSLECTVEGTSNPNLYWYRQAAGRGLQLLFYSVGIGQISSEVPQNLSASRPQDRQFILSSKKLLLSDSGFYLCAWGDNQYTEAFFGQGTRLTVV.

The chain is built from TRBV20-1 and TRBJ1-1, with D unresolved. The germline CDR1 and CDR2 sequences are DFQATT and SNEGSKA (reference sequence). Between the trimmed V and J ends, which lost 4 bases and 7 bases, there was a span of 10 bases. The CDR3 length is 11 residues. The CDR3 protein is CSATDEGEAFF. CDR3 coding DNA: TGCAGTGCTACCGATGAGGGTGAAGCTTTCTTT.

This chain links TRBV27 with TRBJ1-1; D not resolved. Germline-derived CDR1 and CDR2 are MNHEY and SMNVEV (reference sequence). This CDR3 is 13 amino acids long. With 2 bases removed from V and 4 bases from J, the gap between germline ends came to 8 bases. Here the CDR3 reads CASSLLRGTEAFF. CDR3 DNA: TGTGCCAGCAGTTTACTAAGAGGCACTGAAGCTTTCTTT.

The chain joins TRBV6-6 to TRBJ1-2, with a tentative D call TRBD1 (5 bases). V shed 2 bases and J shed 7 bases, with 17 bases lying between them. The CDR3 has 15 amino acids. The germline V gene has CDR1 MNHNY and CDR2 SVGAGI (reference sequence). CDR3 sequence (DNA): TGTGCCAGCAGTTACCGGACCCCCTCGGGGGGTGGCTACACCTTC. It codes for CASSYRTPSGGGYTF.